This TCR beta chain originates from a study of cytotoxic CD8 clonotypes in ibrutinib-treated CLL. Assay used: immunoSEQ multiplex PCR; TCRdb lists only in-frame clones, some missing. Of about 140,000 clones in the sample, 70% to 90% are singletons; the top ten hold approximately 7.6%. Germline V gene lookup returns CDR1 LNHDA and CDR2 SQIVND (reference sequence). This CDR3 has 17 residues. Trimming removed 0 bases at V and 0 bases at J, with 14 bases between. The sequence came from a human donor with chronic lymphocytic leukemia. The specimen was PBMCs, collected after 36 months of ibrutinib treatment. The V call is TRBV19, the J call TRBJ1-1; TRBD1 might be the D (5 bases). The CDR3 reads CASSIEGPGGMNTEAFF. As DNA, the CDR3 is TGTGCCAGTAGTATAGAGGGGCCAGGAGGAATGAACACTGAAGCTTTCTTT.